The clone carrying this TCR beta chain occurred many times. The sample originates from a study of Graves' ophthalmopathy and Graves' hyperthyroidism. Germline V CDR1 and CDR2: MGHRA, YSYEKL. Trimming took 3 bases from V and 6 from J; bases not matched to a gene: 5. The CDR3 loop spans 14 amino acids. RNA served as the template for amplifying TCR beta CDR3 regions. An opening RT-PCR round employed HTBI primers and preceded a second-round multiplex PCR. TCRdb re-called the multiplex PCR reads through MiXCR, storing one row per CDR3 protein. Of a few hundred thousand distinct CDR3 sequences in the sample, approximately 15% are singletons; the top ten hold 5.5% to 7%.

Sample: peripheral blood. The chain employs TRBV4-1 and TRBJ1-2; 9 bases are shared with TRBD1. The sequence was collected from a woman under 30 with stable Graves' hyperthyroidism. The CDR3 reads CASSQPGQGNGYTF. The CDR3 nucleotides are TGCGCCAGCAGCCAGCCCGGACAGGGGAATGGCTACACCTTC.